This record covers a single T cell receptor (beta chain). Its target is unknown. These data belong to a study of T cell responses to AZD1222 COVID-19 vaccine. Deletions cut 2 bases from V and 8 bases from J, with 9 bases between. The CDR3 runs 12 residues. The germline CDR1 and CDR2 sequences are LGHDT and YNNKEL (reference sequence). Study results and limitations: Within unmutated variant regions lay the reported targets of nearly half of spike-specific TCRs. All repertoire sampling was performed exclusively after the peak T cell response. Donors, mostly white British, included more females; clonal diversity was possibly underestimated.

Method: immunoSEQ multiplex PCR; TCRdb's copy keeps in-frame clones and lacks some. The data show about 200,000 clones, approximately 94% seen once. V usage is TRBV3-1 (or the pseudogene TRBV3-2) and J usage is TRBJ1-2; D is uncertain. The TCR was taken from an adult who received the AZD1222 COVID-19 vaccine. The material was peripheral blood, obtained 28 days after the second AZD1222 dose. The CDR3 here is CASSQQLGGYTF. The CDR3 region has the DNA TGTGCCAGCAGCCAACAGCTGGGGGGCTACACCTTC.